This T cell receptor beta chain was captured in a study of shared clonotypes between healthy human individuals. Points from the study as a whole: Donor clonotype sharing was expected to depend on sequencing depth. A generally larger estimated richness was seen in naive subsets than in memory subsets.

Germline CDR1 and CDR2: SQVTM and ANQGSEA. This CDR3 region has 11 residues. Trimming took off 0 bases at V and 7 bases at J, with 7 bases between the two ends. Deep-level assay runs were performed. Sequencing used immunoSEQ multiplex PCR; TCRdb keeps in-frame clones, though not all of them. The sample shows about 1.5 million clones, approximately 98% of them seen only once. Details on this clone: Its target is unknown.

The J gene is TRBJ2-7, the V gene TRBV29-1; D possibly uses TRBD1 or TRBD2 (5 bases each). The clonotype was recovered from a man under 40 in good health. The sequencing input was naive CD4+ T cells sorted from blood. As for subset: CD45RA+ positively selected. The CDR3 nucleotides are TGCAGCGTTGAAGATGAGGGGGAGCAGTACTTC. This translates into CSVEDEGEQYF.